This TCR beta chain was sequenced during a study of T cells in Graves' hyperthyroidism and ophthalmopathy. Study context: Peripheral blood was drawn at first diagnosis, prior to all treatment.

Template material for amplifying TCR beta CDR3 regions consisted of RNA transcripts. Initially, a first-round RT-PCR of the TCR CDR3 employed the HTBI primer set. TCRdb recomputed calls from the multiplex PCR reads with MiXCR, one row per CDR3 protein. The sample comprises 500,000 to 800,000 distinct CDR3 sequences, approximately 14% of which are singletons, and approximately 12% rests with the top ten. Germline V gene sequence: CDR1 KGHDR, CDR2 SFDVKD. V lost 6 bases to trimming and J lost 0 bases, with 7 bases between them. The CDR3 has 14 amino acids. Only a few counts were recorded for this clonotype. Antigen specificity is unknown. The study, taken as a whole, reports: Blood held most thyroid clonotypes expanded above 0.001 frequency. Model-based prediction identified ophthalmopathy a median roughly 5.9 months prior to its onset.

Exclusion of patients followed from uncontrolled infection, other autoimmune disease, pregnancy or lactation. The source of this sequence is a woman in her forties or fifties with Graves' ophthalmopathy. Sequenced: blood. This chain uses TRBV24-1 with TRBJ1-4; D not certain. CDR3 nucleotide sequence: TGTGCCACCAGTCAGGAGGCAACTAATGAAAAACTGTTTTTT. It is translated as CATSQEATNEKLFF.